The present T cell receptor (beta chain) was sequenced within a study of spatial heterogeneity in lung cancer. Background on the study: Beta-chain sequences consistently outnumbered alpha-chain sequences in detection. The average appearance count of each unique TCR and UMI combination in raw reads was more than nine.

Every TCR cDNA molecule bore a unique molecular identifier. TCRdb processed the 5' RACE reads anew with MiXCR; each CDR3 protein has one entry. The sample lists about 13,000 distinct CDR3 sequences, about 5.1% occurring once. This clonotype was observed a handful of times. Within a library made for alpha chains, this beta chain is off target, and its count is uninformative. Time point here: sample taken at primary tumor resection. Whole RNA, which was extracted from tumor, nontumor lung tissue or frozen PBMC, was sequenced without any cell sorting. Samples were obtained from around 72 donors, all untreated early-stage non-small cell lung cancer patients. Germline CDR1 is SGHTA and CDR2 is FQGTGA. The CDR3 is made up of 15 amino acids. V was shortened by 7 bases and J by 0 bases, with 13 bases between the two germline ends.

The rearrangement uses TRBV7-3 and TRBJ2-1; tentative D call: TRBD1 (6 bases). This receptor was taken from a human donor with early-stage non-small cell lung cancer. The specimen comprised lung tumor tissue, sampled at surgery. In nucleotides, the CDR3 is TGTGCCAGCAACATACAGGGTAGCTCCTACAATGAGCAGTTCTTC. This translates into CASNIQGSSYNEQFF.